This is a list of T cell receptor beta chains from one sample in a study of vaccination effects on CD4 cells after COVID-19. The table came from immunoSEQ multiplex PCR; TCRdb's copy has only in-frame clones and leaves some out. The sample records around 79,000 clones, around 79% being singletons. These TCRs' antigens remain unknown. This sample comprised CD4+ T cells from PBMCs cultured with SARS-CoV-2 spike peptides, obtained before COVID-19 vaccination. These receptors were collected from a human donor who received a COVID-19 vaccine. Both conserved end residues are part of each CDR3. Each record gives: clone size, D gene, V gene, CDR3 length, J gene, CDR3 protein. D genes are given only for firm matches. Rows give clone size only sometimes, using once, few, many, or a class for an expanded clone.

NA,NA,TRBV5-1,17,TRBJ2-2,CASSLEVAGLYTGELFF
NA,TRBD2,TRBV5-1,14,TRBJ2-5,CASSFGAGEETQYF
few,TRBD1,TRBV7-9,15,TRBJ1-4,CASSLQGATNEKLFF
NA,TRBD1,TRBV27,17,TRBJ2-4,CASSAKIGQGIKNIQYF
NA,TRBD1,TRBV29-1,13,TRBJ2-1,CSVAQGQTNEQFF
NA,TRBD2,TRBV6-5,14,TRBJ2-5,CASSPAGGHETQYF
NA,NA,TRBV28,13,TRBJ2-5,CASSFKAPRTQYF
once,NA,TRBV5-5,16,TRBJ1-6,CASSFAGTIDNSPLHF
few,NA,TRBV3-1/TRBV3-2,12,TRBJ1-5,CASSQGNGPQHF
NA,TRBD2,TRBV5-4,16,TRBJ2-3,CASSLDRLALTDTQYF
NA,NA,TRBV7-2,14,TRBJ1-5,CASSPGLFNQPQHF
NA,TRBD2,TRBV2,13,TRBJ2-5,CASAGETGETQYF
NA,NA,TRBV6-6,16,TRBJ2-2,CASSYRPAANTGELFF
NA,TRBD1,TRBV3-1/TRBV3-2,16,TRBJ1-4,CASSQLSGTGNEKLFF
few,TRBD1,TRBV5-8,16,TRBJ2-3,CASPTMGTASTDTQYF
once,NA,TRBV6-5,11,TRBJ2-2,CASRSTGELFF
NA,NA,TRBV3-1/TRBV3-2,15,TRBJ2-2,CASSQVTPNTGELFF
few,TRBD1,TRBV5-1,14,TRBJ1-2,CASSPGTEPYGYTF
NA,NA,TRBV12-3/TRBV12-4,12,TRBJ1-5,CASSWGAQPQHF
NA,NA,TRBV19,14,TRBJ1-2,CASSADRDNYGYTF
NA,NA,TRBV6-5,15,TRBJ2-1,CASSSTALSYNEQFF
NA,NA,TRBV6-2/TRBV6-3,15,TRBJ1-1,CASSYSRVGNTEAFF
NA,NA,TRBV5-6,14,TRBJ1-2,CASSPLQGNYGYTF
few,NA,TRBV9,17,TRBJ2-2,CASSVHNSPGGDGELFF
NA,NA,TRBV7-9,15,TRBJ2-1,CASSTTGTPRGEQFF
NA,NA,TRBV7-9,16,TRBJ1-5,CASSSGPPSAYQPQHF
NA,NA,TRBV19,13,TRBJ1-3,CASCRQSGNTIYF
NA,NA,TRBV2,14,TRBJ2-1,CASRGGGPFNEQFF
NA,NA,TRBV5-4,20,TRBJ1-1,CASSPGGPYLDSIMNTEAFF
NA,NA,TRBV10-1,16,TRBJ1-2,CASSPNQGLFGYGYTF
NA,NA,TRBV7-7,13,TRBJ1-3,CASSFSVYSTIYF
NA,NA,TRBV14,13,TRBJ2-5,CASSQFLEETQYF
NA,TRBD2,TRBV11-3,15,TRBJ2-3,CASSLDGGASDTQYF
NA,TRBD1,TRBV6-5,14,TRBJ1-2,CASTSGTASRGYTF
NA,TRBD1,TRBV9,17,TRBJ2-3,CASSVAVGRGPTDTQYF
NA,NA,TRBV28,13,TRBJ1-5,CASSLFPKDLQHF
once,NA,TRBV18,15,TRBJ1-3,CASSPDVSSGNTIYF
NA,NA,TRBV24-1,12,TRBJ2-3,CATSDPTDTQYF
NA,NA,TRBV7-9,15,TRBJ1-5,CASSPRGGEEQPQHF
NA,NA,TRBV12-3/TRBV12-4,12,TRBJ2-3,CASSLPTDTQYF
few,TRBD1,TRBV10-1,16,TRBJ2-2,CASSERTGGPTGELFF
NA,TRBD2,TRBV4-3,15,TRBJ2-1,CASSLRLAGGDEQFF
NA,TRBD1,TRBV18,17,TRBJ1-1,CASSPPIGTGGATEAFF
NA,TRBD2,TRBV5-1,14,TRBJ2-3,CASSLAGGQDTQYF
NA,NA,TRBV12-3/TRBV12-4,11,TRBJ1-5,CASKLGVAQHF
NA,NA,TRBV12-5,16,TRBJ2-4,CASGLPGPIAKNIQYF
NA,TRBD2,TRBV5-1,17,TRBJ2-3,CASSSGTSGGGLNTQYF
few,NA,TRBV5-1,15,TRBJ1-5,CASRPGAFSNQPQHF
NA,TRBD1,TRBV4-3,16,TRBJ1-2,CASSQAWDREGYGYTF
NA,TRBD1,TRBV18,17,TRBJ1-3,CASSPYSGQFSGNTIYF
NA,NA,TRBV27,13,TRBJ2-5,CASRRTGRETQYF
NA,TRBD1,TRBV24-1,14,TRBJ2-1,CATSGWGQGYEQFF
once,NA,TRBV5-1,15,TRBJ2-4,CASSLAAGWGNIQYF